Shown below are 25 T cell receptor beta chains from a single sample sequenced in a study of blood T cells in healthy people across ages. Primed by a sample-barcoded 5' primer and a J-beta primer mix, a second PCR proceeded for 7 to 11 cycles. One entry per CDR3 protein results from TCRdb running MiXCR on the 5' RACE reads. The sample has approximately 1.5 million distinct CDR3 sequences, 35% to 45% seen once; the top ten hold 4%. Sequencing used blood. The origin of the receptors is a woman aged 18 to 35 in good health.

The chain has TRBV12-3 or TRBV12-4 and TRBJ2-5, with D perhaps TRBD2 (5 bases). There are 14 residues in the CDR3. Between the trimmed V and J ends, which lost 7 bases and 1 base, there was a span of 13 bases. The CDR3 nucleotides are TGTGCCAGCATTTTGCTAGCAAGCCAAGAGACCCAGTACTTC. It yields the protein CASILLASQETQYF.

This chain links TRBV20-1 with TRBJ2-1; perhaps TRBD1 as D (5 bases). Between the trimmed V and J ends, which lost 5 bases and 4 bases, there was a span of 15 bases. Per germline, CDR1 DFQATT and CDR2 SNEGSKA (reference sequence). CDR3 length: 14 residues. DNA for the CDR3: TGCAGTGCTCCGCAGGCAGGGCCTTACAATGAGCAGTTCTTC. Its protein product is CSAPQAGPYNEQFF.

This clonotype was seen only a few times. CDR3 sequence: CVVAVSYEQYF. The CDR3 nucleotides are TGTGTCGTAGCGGTTTCCTACGAGCAGTACTTC. The V gene is TRBV28, the J gene TRBJ2-7; D is possibly TRBD2 (6 bases). CDR1 MDHEN and CDR2 SYDVKM come from the germline V gene. This CDR3 has 11 amino acids.

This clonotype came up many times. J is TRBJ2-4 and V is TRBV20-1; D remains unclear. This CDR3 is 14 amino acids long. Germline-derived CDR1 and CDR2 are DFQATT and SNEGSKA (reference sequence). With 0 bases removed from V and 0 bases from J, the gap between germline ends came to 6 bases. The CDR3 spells CSAREALAKNIQYF. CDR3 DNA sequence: TGCAGTGCTAGAGAGGCACTAGCCAAAAACATTCAGTACTTC.

Written as DNA, the CDR3 is TGTGCCAGCAGTGCAGGAGCTGGAAACACCATATATTTT. This translates into CASSAGAGNTIYF. The rearrangement links TRBV7-3 to TRBJ1-3; D unresolved. V lost 6 bases to trimming and J lost 2 bases, with 8 bases between them. Germline V CDR1 and CDR2: SGHTA, FQGTGA. The CDR3 runs 13 residues.

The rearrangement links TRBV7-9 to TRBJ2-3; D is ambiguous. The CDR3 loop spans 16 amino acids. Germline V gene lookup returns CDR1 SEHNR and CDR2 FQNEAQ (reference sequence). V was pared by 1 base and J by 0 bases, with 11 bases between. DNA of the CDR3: TGTGCCAGCAGCTTAGGGGCCAGGAAAAGCACAGATACGCAGTATTTT. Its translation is CASSLGARKSTDTQYF.

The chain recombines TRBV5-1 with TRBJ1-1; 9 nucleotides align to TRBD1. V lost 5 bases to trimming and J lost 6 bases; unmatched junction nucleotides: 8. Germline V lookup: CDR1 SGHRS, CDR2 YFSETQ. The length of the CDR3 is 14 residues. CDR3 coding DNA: TGCGCCAGCAGGCCACAGGGGGCGGGCGCTGAAGCTTTCTTT. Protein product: CASRPQGAGAEAFF.

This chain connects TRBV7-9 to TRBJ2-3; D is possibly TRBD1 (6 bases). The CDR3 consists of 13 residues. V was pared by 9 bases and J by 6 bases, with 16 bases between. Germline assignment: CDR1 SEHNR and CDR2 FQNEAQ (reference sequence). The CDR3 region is CASRQVLGDTQYF. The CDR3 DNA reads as TGTGCCAGTCGACAGGTCCTTGGTGATACGCAGTATTTT.

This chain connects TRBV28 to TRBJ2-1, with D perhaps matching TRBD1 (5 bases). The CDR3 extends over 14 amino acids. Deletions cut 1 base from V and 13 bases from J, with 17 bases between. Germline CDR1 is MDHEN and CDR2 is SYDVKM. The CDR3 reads CASSLSPGQETQFF. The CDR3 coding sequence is TGTGCCAGCAGTTTATCGCCAGGGCAAGAGACCCAGTTCTTC.

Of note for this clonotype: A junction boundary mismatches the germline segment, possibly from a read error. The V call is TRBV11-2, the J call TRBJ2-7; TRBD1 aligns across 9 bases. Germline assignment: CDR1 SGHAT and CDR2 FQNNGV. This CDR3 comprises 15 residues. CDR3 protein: CANSFRQGEQETLYF. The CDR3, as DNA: TGTGCCAACAGCTTTCGACAGGGGGAACAAGAGACCCTGTACTTC.

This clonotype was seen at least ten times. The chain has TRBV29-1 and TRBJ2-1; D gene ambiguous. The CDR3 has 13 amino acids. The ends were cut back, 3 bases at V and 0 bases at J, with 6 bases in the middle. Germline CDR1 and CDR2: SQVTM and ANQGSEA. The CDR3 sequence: CSVDANSYNEQFF. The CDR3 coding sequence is TGCAGCGTTGACGCAAACTCCTACAATGAGCAGTTCTTC.

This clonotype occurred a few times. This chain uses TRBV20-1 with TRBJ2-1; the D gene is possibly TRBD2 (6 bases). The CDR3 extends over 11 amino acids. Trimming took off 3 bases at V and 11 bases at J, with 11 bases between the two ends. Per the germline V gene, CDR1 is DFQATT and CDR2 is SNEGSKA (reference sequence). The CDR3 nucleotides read TGCAGTGCTAGGGACTACCGTAAGCAGTTCTTC. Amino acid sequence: CSARDYRKQFF.

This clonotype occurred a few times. The CDR3, as DNA: TGCAGCGTTGTAGGACAGGGAATCTACGAGCAGTACTTC. Its protein is CSVVGQGIYEQYF. V is TRBV29-1 and J is TRBJ2-7; 8 nucleotides match TRBD1. The germline V gene has CDR1 SQVTM and CDR2 ANQGSEA. The CDR3 is 13 residues long. V shed 4 bases, J shed 3 bases, and the junction held 5 bases outside the gene matches.

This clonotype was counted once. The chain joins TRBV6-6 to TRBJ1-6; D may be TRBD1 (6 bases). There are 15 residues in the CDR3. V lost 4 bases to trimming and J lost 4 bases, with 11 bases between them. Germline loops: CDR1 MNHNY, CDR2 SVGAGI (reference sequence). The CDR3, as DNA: TGTGCCAGCAGTTCCGACAGGCCGTATAATTCACCCCTCCACTTT. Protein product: CASSSDRPYNSPLHF.

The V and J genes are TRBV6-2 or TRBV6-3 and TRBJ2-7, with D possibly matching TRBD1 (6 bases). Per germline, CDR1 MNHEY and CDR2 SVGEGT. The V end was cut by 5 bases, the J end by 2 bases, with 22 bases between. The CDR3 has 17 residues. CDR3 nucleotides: TGTGCCAGCAGTCCCCTGGAGCGCTCAGGGGACCCCTACGAGCAGTACTTC. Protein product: CASSPLERSGDPYEQYF.

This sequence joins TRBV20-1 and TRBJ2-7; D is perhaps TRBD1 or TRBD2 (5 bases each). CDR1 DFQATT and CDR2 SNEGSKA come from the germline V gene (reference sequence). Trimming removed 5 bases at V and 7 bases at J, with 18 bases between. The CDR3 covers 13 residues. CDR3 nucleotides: TGCAGTGCTGTCCGGGACCCCAGGAATGAGCAGTACTTC. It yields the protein CSAVRDPRNEQYF.

The CDR3 DNA is TGCGCCAGCAGCCAAAGGACTAGCGGGGGCTACAATGAGCAGTACTTC. Its translation is CASSQRTSGGYNEQYF. The chain is built from TRBV4-3 and TRBJ2-4, with 13 bases that match TRBD2. CDR1 is LGHNA, CDR2 YSLEER, per germline. The CDR3 runs 16 residues. V dropped 2 bases and J dropped 13; count of bases not matched to a gene: 11.

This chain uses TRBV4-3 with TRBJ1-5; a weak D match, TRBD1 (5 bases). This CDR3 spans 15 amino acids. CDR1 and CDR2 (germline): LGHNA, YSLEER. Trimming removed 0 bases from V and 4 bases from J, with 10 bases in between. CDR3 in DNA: TGCGCCAGCAGCCAAGAAGAATGGGGGAATCAGCCCCAGCATTTT. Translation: CASSQEEWGNQPQHF.

The CDR3 sequence: CASSPRSLGSYNEQFF. CDR3 sequence (DNA): TGTGCCAGCTCACCACGATCCCTAGGGTCCTACAATGAGCAGTTCTTC. The rearrangement uses TRBV18 and TRBJ2-1; no firm D call. This CDR3 contains 16 residues. V was trimmed by 1 base and J by 1 base, leaving 11 bases between them. The germline CDR1 and CDR2 sequences are KGHSH and LQKENI.

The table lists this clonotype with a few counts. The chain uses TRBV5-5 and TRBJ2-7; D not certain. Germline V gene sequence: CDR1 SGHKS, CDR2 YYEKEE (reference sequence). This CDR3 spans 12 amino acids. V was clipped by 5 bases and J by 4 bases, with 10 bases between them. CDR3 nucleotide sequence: TGTGCCAGCAGTTTGATAAATTACGAGCAGTACTTC. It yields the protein CASSLINYEQYF.

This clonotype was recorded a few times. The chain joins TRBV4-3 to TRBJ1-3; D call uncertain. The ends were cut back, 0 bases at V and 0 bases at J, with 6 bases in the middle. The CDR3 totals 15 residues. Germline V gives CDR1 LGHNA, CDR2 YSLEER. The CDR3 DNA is TGCGCCAGCAGCCAAGATCCGTTCTCTGGAAACACCATATATTTT. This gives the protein CASSQDPFSGNTIYF.

CDR3 nucleotides: TGTGCCAGCAGCTTAGGTCAGGTAGGGTACAATGAGCAGTACTTC. Its translation is CASSLGQVGYNEQYF. This chain uses TRBV13 with TRBJ2-7, with D hard to call. The CDR3 is 15 residues long. Germline V lookup: CDR1 PRHDT, CDR2 FYEKMQ (reference sequence). V lost 0 bases, J lost 7 bases, and 16 bases lay in between.

The CDR3 reads CASSPFLASGELFF. The DNA of the CDR3 is TGCGCCAGCAGCCCCTTTCTAGCCTCCGGGGAGCTGTTTTTT. The chain joins TRBV4-1 to TRBJ2-2; D might be TRBD2 (5 bases). The length of the CDR3 is 14 residues. CDR1 is MGHRA and CDR2 is YSYEKL in the germline V gene. Trimming removed 4 bases at V and 6 bases at J, with 12 bases between.

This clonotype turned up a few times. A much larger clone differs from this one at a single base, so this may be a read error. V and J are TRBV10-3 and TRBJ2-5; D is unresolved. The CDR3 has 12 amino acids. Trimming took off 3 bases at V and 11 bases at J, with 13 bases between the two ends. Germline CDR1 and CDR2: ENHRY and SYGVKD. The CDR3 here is CAISDSYNEQYF. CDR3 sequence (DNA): TGTGCCATCAGTGACAGCTACAATGAGCAGTACTTC.

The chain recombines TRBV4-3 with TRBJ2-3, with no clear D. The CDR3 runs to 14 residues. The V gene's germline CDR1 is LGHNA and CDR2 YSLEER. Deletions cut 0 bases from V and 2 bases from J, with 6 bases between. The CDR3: CASSQDSFTDTQYF. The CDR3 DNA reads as TGCGCCAGCAGCCAAGACAGTTTCACAGATACGCAGTATTTT.